This TCR beta chain was sequenced for a study of long-term antiretroviral therapy in people with HIV. Findings of the study overall: Information on adherence to ART, viral resistance or therapy changes was unavailable. Clones expanded before ART dominated the repertoire at all time points.

Trimming removed 2 bases from V and 1 base from J; junction bases left unmatched: 5. Germline assignment: CDR1 SGHNT and CDR2 YYREEE (reference sequence). The CDR3 has 16 residues. Points on this clone: Its antigen is not known.

immunoSEQ v3.0 was run at survey level. Samples were sequenced targeting roughly 35,000-50,000 T-cell genomes each. Libraries were prepared by immunoSEQ multiplex PCR; TCRdb keeps only in-frame clonotypes and omits some of them. The sample carries approximately 31,000 clones, nearly 90% recorded once. The chain carries TRBV5-4 and TRBJ2-1; 8 bases match TRBD2. The receptor was derived from a man aged 18-30 years with HIV. This sample comprised unsorted PBMCs, obtained 1.1 years after starting antiretroviral therapy. CDR3 region: CASSFDGGASYNEQFF. The CDR3 nucleotides are TGTGCCAGCAGCTTTGACGGGGGGGCGTCCTACAATGAGCAGTTCTTC.